Listed below are T cell receptor beta chains from one sample, sequenced in a study of CXCR3-negative and CXCR3-positive naive CD8 T cells. TCRdb reworked the 5' RACE reads into one entry per CDR3 protein, no DNA. This table lists roughly 93,000 distinct CDR3 sequences. Sequencing was performed on naive CXCR3+ CD8+ T cells from blood. All receptors come from a human donor in good health. Some clones in this sample may be carry-over from other donors' samples. CDR3s include the opening cysteine and the closing phenylalanine or tryptophan. Fields, in order: V gene, J gene, CDR3 protein.

>TRBV7-2|TRBJ2-1
CASSGLAGVNEQFF
>TRBV7-9|TRBJ2-1
CASRQDLSGFSTDEQFF
>TRBV7-6|TRBJ2-7
CASSLFTGGSSYEQYF
>TRBV29-1|TRBJ2-2
CSVVSVLQAGTGELFF
>TRBV29-1|TRBJ2-1
CSVEDPGGYRGEQFF
>TRBV29-1|TRBJ2-6
CSVEEGVQGAGANVLTF
>TRBV20-1|TRBJ1-6
CSARDPEGPPLHF
>TRBV6-2/TRBV6-3|TRBJ2-7
CASSYSGRELNEQYF
>TRBV19|TRBJ1-1
CASSILTEAFF
>TRBV5-1|TRBJ1-2
CASSWTGGSDYGYTF
>TRBV6-2/TRBV6-3|TRBJ2-1
CASSWGSSYNEQFF
>TRBV7-2|TRBJ2-3
CASSLATFVGTSGTDTQYF
>TRBV28|TRBJ2-2
CASSHIRGHTGELFF
>TRBV7-9|TRBJ2-7
CASSSETSGGTYEQYF
>TRBV7-8|TRBJ2-7
CASSLMGAGSSYEQYF
>TRBV5-1|TRBJ2-1
CASSLGGGINEQFF
>TRBV18|TRBJ2-1
CASSPQGANEQFF
>TRBV12-3/TRBV12-4|TRBJ2-2
CASSLAYQGTGELFF
>TRBV6-6|TRBJ2-5
CASSLDTPQWETHYF
>TRBV4-3|TRBJ1-4
CASSQDRDFSTNEKLFF
>TRBV20-1|TRBJ1-1
CSARKTDHEAFF
>TRBV28|TRBJ1-6
CASTYQGRVNSPLHF
>TRBV11-2|TRBJ1-1
CASLPGSLSNTEAFF
>TRBV6-2/TRBV6-3|TRBJ2-1
CASSYLWGEGAPYNEQFF
>TRBV10-1|TRBJ2-1
CASGEKRGCYNEQFF
>TRBV6-5|TRBJ2-1
CASSKTGSYNEQFF
>TRBV15|TRBJ1-2
CATSRVGEAVSGNYYGYTF
>TRBV5-5|TRBJ2-6
CASSLAKLGGSGANVLTF
>TRBV7-2|TRBJ1-5
CASSKNTGLSNQPQHF
>TRBV7-3|TRBJ2-5
CASSLTLRETQYF
>TRBV7-6|TRBJ2-5
CASSLAGGQRETQYF
>TRBV29-1|TRBJ2-7
CSVGAGQGAWEQYF
>TRBV20-1|TRBJ1-1
CRAFPTDMNTEAFF
>TRBV10-3|TRBJ2-7
CAISGDDSGGEREQYF
>TRBV20-1|TRBJ2-7
CSARGLAGYYEQYF
>TRBV7-9|TRBJ2-7
CASSPRDRTIYEQYF
>TRBV4-3|TRBJ1-1
CASSRSGQLNTEAFF
>TRBV19|TRBJ2-1
CASSIGQHRSSYNEQFF
>TRBV28|TRBJ2-7
CATSSPGGNRSYEQYF
>TRBV29-1|TRBJ2-3
CSVEDLLPRSASTDTQYF
>TRBV7-6|TRBJ2-7
CASTLVAPEQYF
>TRBV13|TRBJ2-1
CASTMPWLAGDEQFF
>TRBV5-1|TRBJ2-1
CASSISGETARLEQFF
>TRBV29-1|TRBJ2-2
CSVRGGNTGELFF
>TRBV4-3|TRBJ1-2
CASSHGPDYGYTF
>TRBV29-1|TRBJ1-5
CSVGGQGGNQPQHF
>TRBV11-2|TRBJ2-1
CASSLEQGSPYNEQFF
>TRBV19|TRBJ1-1
CASTSWGYTEAFF
>TRBV3-1|TRBJ2-6
CASGSDSSGANVLTF
>TRBV29-1|TRBJ2-1
CSVEGASGSYNEQFF
>TRBV5-1|TRBJ2-7
CASSLETGASYEQYF
>TRBV7-6|TRBJ2-1
CASSYLAGGLAEQFF
>TRBV28|TRBJ2-2
CAGSPRGASGGAWDTGELFF
>TRBV20-1|TRBJ2-6
CSARERSGANVLTF
>TRBV4-1|TRBJ1-1
CASSPNSGRTTEAFF
>TRBV29-1|TRBJ1-1
CSVSGHLNTEAFF
>TRBV9|TRBJ2-1
CASSVEMAGPYNEQFF